This T cell receptor (beta chain) was sequenced for a study of cytomegalovirus exposure and HLA in healthy donors. Looked up from germline, CDR1 is SGHTA and CDR2 is FQGNSA. The CDR3 is 15 residues long. V was pared by 5 bases and J by 7 bases, with 20 bases between. Vbeta (60) and Jbeta (13) primers were used in the PCR. TCRdb's table, derived via immunoSEQ multiplex PCR, lists solely in-frame clones and lacks some. The sample includes under 200,000 clones, approximately 77% seen only once; the top ten take around 2.2%. Study-level results: Earlier analysis yielded a pattern in which most TCR beta V segments were productive about 87% or about 30% of the time. Researchers counted around 170 TCR beta chains as cytomegalovirus-associated.

As concerns this clone: Its target is not known.

The sequence derives from a man in his forties or fifties in good health and CMV-seropositive. Specimen: PBMCs. The rearrangement links TRBV7-2 to TRBJ1-1; tentatively, D is TRBD1 (6 bases). The CDR3 here is CASSNRFTGLGEAFF. Written as DNA, the CDR3 is TGTGCCAGCAGCAACCGCTTTACAGGGTTGGGTGAAGCTTTCTTT.